This TCR beta chain was identified during a study of blood T cell repertoires in COVID-19. In the study's own analysis: Reference gene primers were amplified, and this amplification served to estimate nucleated cell counts. Some clones are missing from TCRdb's copy, which holds only in-frame ones; the method was immunoSEQ multiplex PCR. V, J and clone size were drawn from that table, and D and trimming were deduced from the DNA. The table lists roughly 200,000 clones, 85% to 90% of them singletons. With 4 bases clipped from V and 4 bases from J, the junction kept 3 bases outside the gene matches. Germline values: CDR1 LGHNA, CDR2 YSLEER. The CDR3 loop spans 15 amino acids. Individuals aged about 18 to 89 years were recruited from 20 to 25 US areas.

The chain couples TRBV4-3 to TRBJ1-5; 11 bases are a match to TRBD1. What was sequenced was PBMCs or T cells enriched from blood (not recorded which). This sequence was found in a man younger than 40 who had recovered from COVID-19. Written as DNA, the CDR3 is TGCGCCAGCAGCCCGGACAGGGGGCTTAATCAGCCCCAGCATTTT. Translated, it gives CASSPDRGLNQPQHF.